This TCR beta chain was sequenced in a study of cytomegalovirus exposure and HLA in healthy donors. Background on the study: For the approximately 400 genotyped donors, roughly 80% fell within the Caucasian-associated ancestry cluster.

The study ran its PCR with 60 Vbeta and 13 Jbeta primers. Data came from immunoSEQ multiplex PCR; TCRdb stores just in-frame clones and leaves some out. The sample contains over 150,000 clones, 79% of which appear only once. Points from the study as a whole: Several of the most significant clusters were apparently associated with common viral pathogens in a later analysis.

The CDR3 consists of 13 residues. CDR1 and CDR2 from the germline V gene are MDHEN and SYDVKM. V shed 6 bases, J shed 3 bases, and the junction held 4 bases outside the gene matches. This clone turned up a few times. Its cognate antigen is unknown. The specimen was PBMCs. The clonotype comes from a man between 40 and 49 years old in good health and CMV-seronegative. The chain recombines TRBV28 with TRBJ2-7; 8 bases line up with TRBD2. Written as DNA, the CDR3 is TGTGCCAGCAGCCCGAGCGGGAGCTACGAGCAGTACTTC. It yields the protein CASSPSGSYEQYF.